This T cell receptor (beta chain) was identified during a study of T cell changes during pregnancy in multiple sclerosis. The table came from immunoSEQ multiplex PCR; TCRdb's copy has only in-frame clones and leaves some out. The table includes about 36,000 clones, about 92% detected once. Looked up from germline, CDR1 is SGHTA and CDR2 is FQGNSA. V gave up 0 bases and J gave up 8 bases; unmatched junction bases: 10. This CDR3 is 16 amino acids long. The sequencing used CD4+ T cells from peripheral blood mononuclear cells, collected after pregnancy. The receptor's source is a female donor with multiple sclerosis, enrolled in a pregnancy study. The gene calls are TRBV7-2 and TRBJ1-2; TRBD1 matches 9 bases. CDR3 DNA sequence: TGTGCCAGCAGCTTAGCCACACAGGGGGCGCGCCGAGGCTACACCTTC. Protein product: CASSLATQGARRGYTF.